Detailed here is one T cell receptor beta chain. The antigen remains unidentified. Expressed TCRB transcripts got sequenced, as all isolated RNA was reverse transcribed. The repertoire was sequenced with immunoSEQ multiplex PCR; TCRdb's copy has only in-frame clones and lacks some. The sample consists of 600,000 or so clones, around 12% of them appearing once. This CDR3 region has 16 residues. V was shortened by 0 bases and J by 1 base, with 9 bases between the two germline ends. Per germline, CDR1 MNHEY and CDR2 SVGAGI. This entry is derived from a study of beta chain features in type 1 diabetes. At the level of the study: Examination spanned approximately 110 million sorted cells from all samples.

General study findings and limits: A possible short-template PCR bias applies equally to patients and controls. Sequencing used cDNA, and cells with high TCR expression could therefore be over-represented. Type 1 diabetes patients had moderately but significantly shorter TCRB CDR3s in all four CD4+ subsets. Insertion counts at VDJ junctions were lower in type 1 diabetes patients, who also showed more deletions there.

The chain carries TRBV6-5 and TRBJ2-2; unclear D gene. Sequencing was performed on naive CD4+ T cells from blood. This sequence originates from a man aged 25-45 years with type 1 diabetes. The CDR3 region is CASSYSKYGNTGELFF. CDR3 nucleotide sequence: TGTGCCAGCAGTTACTCTAAGTACGGGAACACCGGGGAGCTGTTTTTT.